This section outlines one T cell receptor (beta chain) sequence together with its context. This entry comes from a study of CD8 T cells in Susac syndrome. Germline CDR1 and CDR2: SEHNR and FQNEAQ (reference sequence). V gave up 1 base and J gave up 1 base, with 10 bases separating them. The CDR3 is 15 amino acids. RNA was extracted with the RNeasy kit, and a quantity of roughly 0.5 to 1 ug was reverse transcribed using random hexamers. Amplification of TCR beta CDR3 spanned 54 Vbeta and 13 Jbeta via immunoSEQ multiplex PCR. TCRdb independently ran MiXCR on the immunoSEQ multiplex PCR reads; one entry per CDR3 protein. The repertoire holds 50,000 to 55,000 distinct CDR3 sequences, with about 95% as singletons. Patients with Susac syndrome met diagnostic criteria defined recently for definite or probable disease.

This rearrangement joins TRBV7-9 to TRBJ1-1, with D unresolved. The specimen sequenced was CD8+ T cells from PBMCs. The origin of this receptor is a human donor with Susac syndrome. In DNA form, the CDR3 reads TGTGCCAGCAGCTTAGACGGGCGACGGAACACTGAAGCTTTCTTT. It is translated as CASSLDGRRNTEAFF.